Below are 27 T cell receptor beta chains sequenced from a single sample in a study of T cells expressing NK-cell markers. TCRdb re-called the 5' RACE reads; every CDR3 protein appears as one record, without DNA. The table gives around 470,000 distinct CDR3 sequences; the top ten clones make up roughly 1.4% of it. The sequenced sample consisted of blood T cells: a sorted CD56 or NKG2C T cell subset, CD4+ or CD8+ T cells, or bulk PBMC T cells (not recorded which). These receptors originate from a woman aged 45-59 years in good health.

The rearrangement links TRBV10-2 to TRBJ2-2; there is no DNA to check the TCRdb D call of TRBD1. The CDR3 length is 15 residues. CDR1 is WSHSY and CDR2 is SAAADI in the germline V gene. The CDR3 loop reads CASSEMTGWTGELFF.

V and J are TRBV10-1 and TRBJ2-4; no DNA is available, so the TRBD1 call from TCRdb remains unchecked. The CDR3 contains 17 residues. CDR1 WNHNN and CDR2 SYGVQD come from the germline V gene (reference sequence). CDR3 sequence reads: CASNGINRAPLGNIQYF.

This chain uses TRBV20-1 with TRBJ2-1; the D call from TCRdb, TRBD1, cannot be confirmed without DNA. Germline V gene sequence: CDR1 DFQATT, CDR2 SNEGSKA (reference sequence). The CDR3 is made up of 15 amino acids. This chain's CDR3 is CSARDRTRGVNEQFF.

This rearrangement joins TRBV28 to TRBJ1-2; no DNA is available, so the TRBD1 call from TCRdb remains unchecked. The length of the CDR3 is 12 residues. Germline CDR1 and CDR2: MDHEN and SYDVKM. CDR3 residues: CASRDRVKGYTF.

The V call is TRBV7-9, the J call TRBJ2-2; TCRdb lists TRBD2, though no DNA is available to test this call. Germline values: CDR1 SEHNR, CDR2 FQNEAQ (reference sequence). The CDR3 has 17 residues. The CDR3 spells CASSRLGSGRTTGELFF.

The rearrangement links TRBV5-1 to TRBJ2-3; as DNA is missing, the TRBD2 call by TCRdb cannot be tested. Germline assignment: CDR1 SGHRS and CDR2 YFSETQ. There are 17 residues in the CDR3. The CDR3 reads CASSVSLAGGSTDTQYF.

The rearrangement links TRBV18 to TRBJ2-1; as DNA is missing, the TRBD1 call by TCRdb cannot be tested. This CDR3 region has 15 residues. Germline CDR1 and CDR2: KGHSH and LQKENI. The CDR3 loop reads CASSPNRGYYNEQFF.

The chain carries TRBV10-3 and TRBJ1-5; lacking DNA, the TRBD1 call made by TCRdb goes unchecked. This CDR3 contains 13 residues. CDR1 is ENHRY, CDR2 SYGVKD, per germline. The CDR3 reads CATDPGPNQPQHF.

The chain carries TRBV11-3 and TRBJ2-1; TCRdb's D call of TRBD2 is untestable without DNA. Germline CDR1 reads SGHNT; CDR2 reads YENEEA. The CDR3 runs to 21 residues. This chain's CDR3 is CASSSPRTSGRSVNTYNEQFF. Supplemented by reference TRBV11-3 and TRBJ2-1, the full variable domain reads EAGVVQSPRYKIIEKKQPVAFWCNPISGHNTLYWYLQNLGQGPELLIRYENEEAVDDSQLPKDRFSAERLKGVDSTLKIQPAELGDSAVYLCASSSPRTSGRSVNTYNEQFFGPGTRLTVL.

The chain couples TRBV5-1 to TRBJ1-1. CDR1 is SGHRS, CDR2 YFSETQ, per germline. This CDR3 is built from 13 residues. The CDR3 sequence: CASSLEGPSGAFF.

J is TRBJ2-1 and V is TRBV3-1; checking the TCRdb D call of TRBD1 is not possible without DNA. CDR1 and CDR2 from the germline V gene are LGHDT and YNNKEL (reference sequence). The CDR3 totals 13 residues. This chain's CDR3 is CASSFGTGLEQFF.

The rearrangement uses TRBV9 and TRBJ2-1; TCRdb's D call, TRBD1, is unchecked because there is no DNA. Per the germline V gene, CDR1 is SGDLS and CDR2 is YYNGEE. The CDR3 loop spans 15 amino acids. The CDR3 spells CASSVGGTGLNEQFF.

The chain has TRBV5-1 and TRBJ2-5. This CDR3 region has 12 residues. Germline assignment: CDR1 SGHRS and CDR2 YFSETQ. The CDR3 is CASSLGWTAQYF.

J is TRBJ1-1 and V is TRBV5-1; the D call of TRBD1 rests on TCRdb alone, since no DNA is present to check it. Germline V gene lookup returns CDR1 SGHRS and CDR2 YFSETQ. This CDR3 contains 18 residues. CDR3: CASSPVSGWGADWIGTFF.

The chain couples TRBV2 to TRBJ1-5; TCRdb's D call, TRBD1, is unchecked because there is no DNA. The CDR3 runs 18 residues. Germline loops: CDR1 SNHLY, CDR2 FYNNEI. The CDR3: CASSGGQTTSLSDQPQHF.

Here the CDR3 reads CASSQDGRGTSTDTQYF. V usage is TRBV4-1 and J usage is TRBJ2-3. CDR1 and CDR2 (germline): MGHRA, YSYEKL. The length of the CDR3 is 17 residues.

The chain has TRBV20-1 and TRBJ2-1; as DNA is missing, the TRBD2 call by TCRdb cannot be tested. The CDR3 sequence is 19 residues long. Per the germline V gene, CDR1 is DFQATT and CDR2 is SNEGSKA (reference sequence). The CDR3 sequence is CSARPGLAGDRSSYNEQFF.

This chain uses TRBV24-1 with TRBJ2-7; the D call from TCRdb, TRBD1, cannot be confirmed without DNA. CDR1 and CDR2 (germline): KGHDR, SFDVKD. This CDR3 spans 16 amino acids. CDR3 amino acids: CATGDFLAGRPYEQYF.

This chain links TRBV20-1 with TRBJ1-4; there is no DNA to check the TCRdb D call of TRBD1. The germline gives CDR1 DFQATT, CDR2 SNEGSKA (reference sequence). CDR3 size: 11 residues. CDR3 loop: CSASSRGSLFF.

J is TRBJ1-3 and V is TRBV9; lacking DNA, the TRBD1 call made by TCRdb goes unchecked. The germline gives CDR1 SGDLS, CDR2 YYNGEE. CDR3 length: 15 residues. The CDR3 region is CASSVGPGSGNTIYF.

The chain has TRBV12-3 or TRBV12-4 and TRBJ2-5; TCRdb lists TRBD2, though no DNA is available to test this call. The CDR3 spans 16 residues. CDR3 sequence: CASTRIIAGDLETQYF.

The V call is TRBV7-8, the J call TRBJ2-3; the TRBD2 assignment by TCRdb is unverifiable without DNA. The CDR3 runs 17 residues. CDR1 SGHVS and CDR2 FQNEAQ come from the germline V gene. CDR3 in amino acids: CASSLLSTSGATDTQYF.

This chain joins TRBV19 and TRBJ2-5. Germline CDR1 and CDR2: LNHDA and SQIVND (reference sequence). The CDR3 is 14 residues long. CDR3 sequence: CASSSRSFQETQYF.

The rearrangement links TRBV12-3 or TRBV12-4 to TRBJ2-1; the D call of TRBD2 rests on TCRdb alone, since no DNA is present to check it. This CDR3 is 14 amino acids long. The CDR3 spells CASSHVARSDEQFF.

V and J are TRBV3-1 and TRBJ2-7. In germline, CDR1 is LGHDT, CDR2 YNNKEL (reference sequence). This CDR3 comprises 16 residues. The CDR3: CASSQDLRIKIYEQYF.

The chain recombines TRBV24-1 with TRBJ1-1; without DNA, the TCRdb call of TRBD1 cannot be checked. Germline V gene sequence: CDR1 KGHDR, CDR2 SFDVKD. The CDR3 contains 13 residues. This CDR3 reads CATSGPGGTEAFF.

The chain recombines TRBV20-1 with TRBJ1-1; TCRdb selects TRBD1, and the lack of DNA leaves this call unchecked. Per the germline V gene, CDR1 is DFQATT and CDR2 is SNEGSKA (reference sequence). The CDR3 runs to 14 residues. CDR3 loop: CSASGKTGATEAFF.